The rows below give T cell receptor beta chains drawn from one sample of a study of T cells in Graves' hyperthyroidism and ophthalmopathy. TCRdb reanalysed the multiplex PCR reads using MiXCR and keeps one entry per CDR3 protein. This table holds fewer than 600,000 distinct CDR3 sequences, approximately 15% found once. The sample consisted of blood. The receptors were sampled from a woman between 18 and 29 years old with Graves' hyperthyroidism. Both conserved end residues are part of each CDR3. The order of the fields is D gene, V gene, clone size, J gene, CDR3 DNA, CDR3 protein. D genes are given only for firm matches. A row's size may be missing; if present it is once, few, many or a size class.

d_gene: TRBD2; v_gene: TRBV10-3; abundance: -; j_gene: TRBJ2-1; CDR3nt: TGTGCCGTAGGACTAGCGGGGGGGGATGAGCAGTTCTTC; CDR3aa: CAVGLAGGDEQFF
d_gene: -; v_gene: TRBV6-2/TRBV6-3; abundance: -; j_gene: TRBJ2-3; CDR3nt: TGTGCCAGCAGTTACCCTCCATTACAGGGTACAGATACGCAGTATTTT; CDR3aa: CASSYPPLQGTDTQYF
d_gene: -; v_gene: TRBV11-2; abundance: few; j_gene: TRBJ2-3; CDR3nt: TGTGCCAGCAGCTTCGTGAGTTCAGATACGCAGTATTTT; CDR3aa: CASSFVSSDTQYF
d_gene: -; v_gene: TRBV18; abundance: many; j_gene: TRBJ2-1; CDR3nt: TGTGCCAGCTCCCCTACCCGGGACTCCCCCTACAATGAGCAGTTCTTC; CDR3aa: CASSPTRDSPYNEQFF
d_gene: -; v_gene: TRBV7-8; abundance: few; j_gene: TRBJ2-4; CDR3nt: TGTGCCAGCAGCCACCGCATGCTAGCCAAAAACATTCAGTACTTC; CDR3aa: CASSHRMLAKNIQYF
d_gene: TRBD2; v_gene: TRBV14; abundance: many; j_gene: TRBJ2-7; CDR3nt: TGTGCCAGCAGCCCCCGGGCTAGCGGACAATACGAGCAGTACTTC; CDR3aa: CASSPRASGQYEQYF
d_gene: TRBD2; v_gene: TRBV11-2; abundance: many; j_gene: TRBJ2-3; CDR3nt: TGTGCCAGCAGCCGCCAGAGACTAGCGGGGACAGATACGCAGTATTTT; CDR3aa: CASSRQRLAGTDTQYF
d_gene: -; v_gene: TRBV6-1; abundance: many; j_gene: TRBJ1-6; CDR3nt: TGTGCCAGCAGCAAAACAGGGACCACCTATAATTCACCCCTCCACTTT; CDR3aa: CASSKTGTTYNSPLHF
d_gene: -; v_gene: TRBV5-1; abundance: few; j_gene: TRBJ2-7; CDR3nt: TGCGCCAGCAGCTGGACAGATTCGAGCTCCTACGAGCAGTACTTC; CDR3aa: CASSWTDSSSYEQYF
d_gene: -; v_gene: TRBV27; abundance: many; j_gene: TRBJ2-7; CDR3nt: TGTGCCAGCAGTGCCAGTCGGAGGTACGAGCAGTACTTC; CDR3aa: CASSASRRYEQYF
d_gene: TRBD2; v_gene: TRBV9; abundance: few; j_gene: TRBJ2-5; CDR3nt: TGTGCCAGCAGCCCCTCCTGGCGGGAGCGGGAGACCCAGTACTTC; CDR3aa: CASSPSWRERETQYF
d_gene: -; v_gene: TRBV4-1; abundance: few; j_gene: TRBJ1-1; CDR3nt: TGCGCCAGCAGCCAAGACAGGGGACCCGTCGAAGCTTTCTTT; CDR3aa: CASSQDRGPVEAFF
d_gene: -; v_gene: TRBV20-1; abundance: few; j_gene: TRBJ1-3; CDR3nt: TGCAGTGCTAGAGATCTTAGGGCAGTTGGAAACACCATATATTTT; CDR3aa: CSARDLRAVGNTIYF
d_gene: TRBD2; v_gene: TRBV11-2; abundance: many; j_gene: TRBJ2-2; CDR3nt: TGTGCCAGCAGCCCATGGACTAGCGCGAACACCGGGGAGCTGTTTTTT; CDR3aa: CASSPWTSANTGELFF
d_gene: TRBD1; v_gene: TRBV5-5; abundance: -; j_gene: TRBJ2-7; CDR3nt: TGTGCCAGCAGCTTGGGACAGGGCAAGGGGTACGAGCAGTACTTC; CDR3aa: CASSLGQGKGYEQYF
d_gene: TRBD1; v_gene: TRBV20-1; abundance: many; j_gene: TRBJ1-2; CDR3nt: TGCAGTGCTAGAGAAGCAGGGGGCTGGATCTATGGCTACACCTTC; CDR3aa: CSAREAGGWIYGYTF
d_gene: -; v_gene: TRBV10-1; abundance: few; j_gene: TRBJ2-7; CDR3nt: TGCGCCAGCTCCTCGAGAAACGAGCAGTACTTC; CDR3aa: CASSSRNEQYF
d_gene: -; v_gene: TRBV10-3; abundance: many; j_gene: TRBJ2-6; CDR3nt: TGTGCCATCAGTCCCTACTCTGGGGCCAACGTCCTGACTTTC; CDR3aa: CAISPYSGANVLTF
d_gene: -; v_gene: TRBV12-3/TRBV12-4; abundance: many; j_gene: TRBJ2-1; CDR3nt: TGTGCCAGCAGTTTAATGGGGGCTGAGGAGCAGTTCTTC; CDR3aa: CASSLMGAEEQFF
d_gene: -; v_gene: TRBV7-9; abundance: few; j_gene: TRBJ1-2; CDR3nt: TGTGCCAGCAGTTACGGGTCAGGGGATGGCTACACCTTC; CDR3aa: CASSYGSGDGYTF
d_gene: -; v_gene: TRBV7-2; abundance: many; j_gene: TRBJ2-3; CDR3nt: TGTGCCAGCAGCTTAGTTCCAGGGCCCAACACCTTCACAGATACGCAGTATTTT; CDR3aa: CASSLVPGPNTFTDTQYF
d_gene: -; v_gene: TRBV7-9; abundance: many; j_gene: TRBJ2-1; CDR3nt: TGTGCCAGCAGCTTATCCGGTGACAAAGGGGATGAGCAGTTCTTC; CDR3aa: CASSLSGDKGDEQFF
d_gene: -; v_gene: TRBV11-3; abundance: many; j_gene: TRBJ2-7; CDR3nt: TGTGCCAGCACACCCCAGGGGTCCTACGAGCAGTACTTC; CDR3aa: CASTPQGSYEQYF
d_gene: -; v_gene: TRBV20-1; abundance: few; j_gene: TRBJ2-5; CDR3nt: TGCAGTCGTTTAGTCGGGGAGACCCAGTACTTC; CDR3aa: CSRLVGETQYF
d_gene: -; v_gene: TRBV7-8; abundance: -; j_gene: TRBJ1-3; CDR3nt: TGTGCCAGCAGCACACTCAGGCGGCCTTACCAAGGGGTAAACACCATATATTTT; CDR3aa: CASSTLRRPYQGVNTIYF
d_gene: TRBD2; v_gene: TRBV7-8; abundance: many; j_gene: TRBJ2-1; CDR3nt: TGTGCCAGCAGCTCTCCCCGCGGACTAGCGGGGCCCTACAATGAGCAGTTCTTC; CDR3aa: CASSSPRGLAGPYNEQFF
d_gene: -; v_gene: TRBV12-3/TRBV12-4; abundance: many; j_gene: TRBJ2-4; CDR3nt: TGTGCCAGCGCTATAACGAACATTCAGTACTTC; CDR3aa: CASAITNIQYF
d_gene: -; v_gene: TRBV9; abundance: many; j_gene: TRBJ1-1; CDR3nt: TGTGCCAGCAGCGCGGGAGGGCAGAACACTGAAGCTTTCTTT; CDR3aa: CASSAGGQNTEAFF
d_gene: -; v_gene: TRBV24-1; abundance: -; j_gene: TRBJ2-3; CDR3nt: TGTGCCACCAGCGGAGGGGATACGCAGTATTTT; CDR3aa: CATSGGDTQYF
d_gene: TRBD2; v_gene: TRBV20-1; abundance: -; j_gene: TRBJ2-5; CDR3nt: TGCAGTGCTAGTGATAGCGGGAGTAGGATGAAGACCCAGTACTTC; CDR3aa: CSASDSGSRMKTQYF
d_gene: -; v_gene: TRBV5-1; abundance: many; j_gene: TRBJ1-1; CDR3nt: TGTGCCAGCAGCTTTACTCCCGGCACTGAAGCTTTCTTT; CDR3aa: CASSFTPGTEAFF
d_gene: -; v_gene: TRBV10-1; abundance: -; j_gene: TRBJ1-1; CDR3nt: TGCGCCAGCAAAACGGGGAACACTGAAGCTTTCTTT; CDR3aa: CASKTGNTEAFF
d_gene: -; v_gene: TRBV12-3/TRBV12-4; abundance: many; j_gene: TRBJ1-4; CDR3nt: TGTGCCAGCAGTTTCGCGGGGGACCAGGGAAAACTGTTTTTT; CDR3aa: CASSFAGDQGKLFF
d_gene: -; v_gene: TRBV11-2; abundance: many; j_gene: TRBJ1-6; CDR3nt: TGTGCCAGCAGCTTTAGTCTTCTGGACGGGGTGAGCTCCTATAATTCACCCCTCCACTTT; CDR3aa: CASSFSLLDGVSSYNSPLHF
d_gene: -; v_gene: TRBV19; abundance: -; j_gene: TRBJ1-1; CDR3nt: TGTGCCAGTAGGACCCCGGTGGGAGGGGCTTTGACTGAAGCTTTCTTT; CDR3aa: CASRTPVGGALTEAFF
d_gene: TRBD1; v_gene: TRBV7-2; abundance: -; j_gene: TRBJ2-1; CDR3nt: TGTGCCAGCAGCTCTTCGGGACAGGGGGCGGGTGAGCAGTTCTTC; CDR3aa: CASSSSGQGAGEQFF
d_gene: -; v_gene: TRBV6-1; abundance: many; j_gene: TRBJ2-1; CDR3nt: TGTGCCAGCAGGGCTAGGCAGGGGCTTTACAATGAGCAGTTCTTC; CDR3aa: CASRARQGLYNEQFF
d_gene: TRBD2; v_gene: TRBV7-9; abundance: many; j_gene: TRBJ2-3; CDR3nt: TGTGCCAGCAGCTCCACCGGGACTAGCGGGATCACAGATACGCAGTATTTT; CDR3aa: CASSSTGTSGITDTQYF
d_gene: TRBD2; v_gene: TRBV7-2; abundance: few; j_gene: TRBJ2-1; CDR3nt: TGTGCCAGCAGCCTGACTAGCGGAGTGTACAATGAGCAGTTCTTC; CDR3aa: CASSLTSGVYNEQFF
d_gene: -; v_gene: TRBV7-3; abundance: many; j_gene: TRBJ2-2; CDR3nt: TGTGCCAGCAGCTCAAGCCCCGGGACACCGAACACCGGGGAGCTGTTTTTT; CDR3aa: CASSSSPGTPNTGELFF
d_gene: -; v_gene: TRBV6-1; abundance: few; j_gene: TRBJ1-3; CDR3nt: TGTGCCAGCAGTGGGGGCAGTCTCTCTGGAAACACCATATATTTT; CDR3aa: CASSGGSLSGNTIYF
d_gene: TRBD2; v_gene: TRBV5-8; abundance: -; j_gene: TRBJ2-5; CDR3nt: TGTGCCAGCAGCTTGGTTCTAGCGGGAGGTGTTGAGACCCAGTACTTC; CDR3aa: CASSLVLAGGVETQYF
d_gene: TRBD1; v_gene: TRBV11-2; abundance: many; j_gene: TRBJ1-5; CDR3nt: TGTGCCAGCAGCAAGTACAGGGGAGGGGATCAGCCCCAGCATTTT; CDR3aa: CASSKYRGGDQPQHF
d_gene: -; v_gene: TRBV19; abundance: few; j_gene: TRBJ1-4; CDR3nt: TGTGCCAATAGTAGGAGGGACGGAAATGAAAAACTGTTTTTT; CDR3aa: CANSRRDGNEKLFF
d_gene: -; v_gene: TRBV12-3/TRBV12-4; abundance: many; j_gene: TRBJ1-1; CDR3nt: TGTGCCAGCAGTTTAGCGCTCAGAGGGACGAACACTGAAGCTTTCTTT; CDR3aa: CASSLALRGTNTEAFF
d_gene: -; v_gene: TRBV18; abundance: many; j_gene: TRBJ2-1; CDR3nt: TGTGCCAGCTCACCAATGGAGGCTCAGTTCTTC; CDR3aa: CASSPMEAQFF
d_gene: -; v_gene: TRBV30; abundance: many; j_gene: TRBJ1-2; CDR3nt: TGTGCCTGGAGTGTTTCGGAGCTCTATGGCTACACCTTC; CDR3aa: CAWSVSELYGYTF
d_gene: -; v_gene: TRBV6-5; abundance: few; j_gene: TRBJ1-3; CDR3nt: TGTGCCAGCAGTTCCGCCGGGCCGAGCTCTGGAAACACCATATATTTT; CDR3aa: CASSSAGPSSGNTIYF